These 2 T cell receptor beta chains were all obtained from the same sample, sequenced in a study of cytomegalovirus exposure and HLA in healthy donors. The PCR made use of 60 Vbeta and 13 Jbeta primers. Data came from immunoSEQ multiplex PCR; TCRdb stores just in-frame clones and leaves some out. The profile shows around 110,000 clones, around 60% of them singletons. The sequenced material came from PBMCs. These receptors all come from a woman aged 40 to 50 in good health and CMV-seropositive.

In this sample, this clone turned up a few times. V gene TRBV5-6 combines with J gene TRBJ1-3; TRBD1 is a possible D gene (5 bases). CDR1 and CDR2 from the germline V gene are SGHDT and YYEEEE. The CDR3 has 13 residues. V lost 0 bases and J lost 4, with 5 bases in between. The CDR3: CASSLDRGNTIYF. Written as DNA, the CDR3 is TGTGCCAGCAGCTTGGACAGGGGAAACACCATATATTTT.

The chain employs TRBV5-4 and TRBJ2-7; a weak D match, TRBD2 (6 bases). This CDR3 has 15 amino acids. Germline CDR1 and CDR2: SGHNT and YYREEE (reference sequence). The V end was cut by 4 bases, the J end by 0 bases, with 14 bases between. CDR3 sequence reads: CASSERDSYSYEQYF. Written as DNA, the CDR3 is TGTGCCAGCAGCGAACGGGACTCATACTCCTACGAGCAGTACTTC.